These 24 T cell receptor beta chains came from one sample sequenced in a study of Ad26.COV2.S vaccination and SARS-CoV-2 variants. Clones were sequenced by immunoSEQ multiplex PCR, and TCRdb holds only the in-frame ones, with some missing. The sample includes some 450,000 clones, about 92% of them seen just once. Treatment indicated: 15 to 20 received Ad26.COV2.S at low or high dose, single or two shots; about 5 received placebo; per-sample allocation not given. Sampling happened 63 days after the first vaccine or placebo injection. Sequencing used peripheral blood, obtained in a trial of Ad26.COV2.S vaccine versus placebo. The receptors were sampled from a person between 18 and 65 years old who received the Ad26.COV2.S COVID-19 vaccine or a placebo.

The chain has TRBV28 and TRBJ2-3; the match to TRBD1 covers 9 bases. The CDR3 loop spans 16 amino acids. The germline gives CDR1 MDHEN, CDR2 SYDVKM. V shed 5 bases, J shed 3 bases, and the junction held 9 bases outside the gene matches. CDR3 nucleotide sequence: TGTGCCAGCAGTGGCCCGACAGGGGGTAGAACAGATACGCAGTATTTT. The encoded protein is CASSGPTGGRTDTQYF.

This clone was counted between two and nine times. The chain is built from TRBV7-8 and TRBJ1-3, with 8 bases identical to TRBD1. Germline CDR1 reads SGHVS; CDR2 reads FQNEAQ. The CDR3 extends over 15 amino acids. Unmatched junction bases numbered 6, after V lost 5 bases and J lost 3 bases. The DNA of the CDR3 is TGTGCCAGCAGCACGGACAGGGTTTTTGGAAACACCATATATTTT. The encoded protein is CASSTDRVFGNTIYF. Drawing the rest from reference TRBV7-8 and TRBJ1-3, the complete variable domain is GAGVSQSPRYKVAKRGQDVALRCDPISGHVSLFWYQQALGQGPEFLTYFQNEAQLDKSGLPSDRFFAERPEGSVSTLKIQRTQQEDSAVYLCASSTDRVFGNTIYFGEGSWLTVV.

The chain carries TRBV15 and TRBJ2-1; 10 bases fit TRBD2. Germline CDR1 is LNHNV and CDR2 is YYDKDF (reference sequence). CDR3 length equals 15 residues. The V segment lost 5 bases and the J segment 4 bases; nucleotides outside the gene matches: 5. In nucleotides, the CDR3 is TGTGCCACCAGCGTTGGACTAGCGGATTACAATGAGCAGTTCTTC. Translating it yields CATSVGLADYNEQFF.

The chain recombines TRBV12-5 with TRBJ2-2; 12 positions agree with TRBD2. The germline gives CDR1 LGHNT, CDR2 FRNRAP. The junction had 4 bases not matched to a gene; V was cut back by 1 base and J by 7 bases. CDR3 length: 16 residues. The CDR3 DNA reads TGTGCTAGTGGTTTGGGGACTAGCGGGATCGGCGGGGAGCTGTTTTTT. It yields the protein CASGLGTSGIGGELFF.

The chain carries TRBV11-2 and TRBJ2-1; D is undetermined. The CDR3 has 15 residues. The V end was cut by 7 bases, the J end by 0 bases, with 13 bases between. Germline CDR1 is SGHAT and CDR2 is FQNNGV. CDR3 sequence reads: CASTQSSGSYNEQFF. In DNA form, the CDR3 reads TGTGCCAGCACCCAAAGTTCGGGCTCCTACAATGAGCAGTTCTTC.

The J gene is TRBJ2-1, the V gene TRBV18; D unresolved. Trimming removed 0 bases at V and 9 bases at J, with 6 bases between. Per the germline V gene, CDR1 is KGHSH and CDR2 is LQKENI. The CDR3 is 12 amino acids. In DNA, the CDR3 is TGTGCCAGCTCACCACCGGTAAGTGAGCAGTTCTTC. Amino acids: CASSPPVSEQFF. The variable domain in full, with the rest retrieved from reference TRBV18 and TRBJ2-1, is NAGVMQNPRHLVRRRGQEARLRCSPMKGHSHVYWYRQLPEEGLKFMVYLQKENIIDESGMPKERFSAEFPKEGPSILRIQQVVRGDSAAYFCASSPPVSEQFFGPGTRLTVL.

The chain uses TRBV10-3 and TRBJ2-1, with 9 positions matching TRBD2. CDR3 length equals 15 residues. Germline CDR1 reads ENHRY; CDR2 reads SYGVKD. V lost 4 bases to trimming and J lost 8 bases; unmatched junction nucleotides: 9. The CDR3 sequence: CAISGGGSGSHEQFF. In DNA form, the CDR3 reads TGTGCCATCAGTGGGGGGGGTAGCGGGAGCCATGAGCAGTTCTTC.

This clone was picked up a small number of times. This rearrangement joins TRBV2 to TRBJ1-6; no definite D call. Trimming cost V 3 bases and J 0 bases, with 12 bases left between them. The CDR3 length is 17 residues. CDR1 SNHLY and CDR2 FYNNEI come from the germline V gene. The CDR3 is CASSDGVYSSYNSPLHF. DNA of the CDR3: TGTGCCAGCAGTGACGGGGTGTACAGCTCCTATAATTCACCCCTCCACTTT.

CDR3 nucleotide sequence: TGCAGCGTCCTTGGACGGGGCTACGAGCAGTACTTC. Translated: CSVLGRGYEQYF. This chain connects TRBV29-1 to TRBJ2-7, with D possibly TRBD2 on 5 matching bases. From germline, CDR1 is SQVTM and CDR2 ANQGSEA. The CDR3 consists of 12 residues. Trimming removed 6 bases at V and 3 bases at J, with 12 bases between.

The chain is built from TRBV9 and TRBJ1-4; possibly TRBD1 for D (5 bases). This CDR3 comprises 15 residues. CDR1 SGDLS and CDR2 YYNGEE come from the germline V gene. The V end was cut by 4 bases, the J end by 0 bases, with 10 bases between. The CDR3 reads CASSSGITTNEKLFF. The DNA for the CDR3 is TGTGCCAGCAGCTCAGGGATTACAACTAATGAAAAACTGTTTTTT.

The rearrangement joins TRBV29-1 to TRBJ2-3, with TRBD2 matching over 13 bases. V shed 8 bases and J 2 bases; nucleotides not matched to a gene: 10. The germline V gene has CDR1 SQVTM and CDR2 ANQGSEA. The CDR3 is made up of 16 amino acids. The CDR3 here is CSFWGGTSGNTDTQYF. The DNA of the CDR3 is TGCAGCTTCTGGGGGGGGACTAGCGGGAACACAGATACGCAGTATTTT.

The V gene is TRBV6-5, the J gene TRBJ2-7; 9 bases line up with TRBD1. Unmatched junction bases numbered 3, after V lost 4 bases and J lost 5 bases. This CDR3 is built from 13 residues. Per germline, CDR1 MNHEY and CDR2 SVGAGI. The CDR3 DNA is TGTGCCAGCAGTTTACAGGGGGCAAACGAGCAGTACTTC. Translating gives CASSLQGANEQYF.

This clone was seen once. The chain uses TRBV10-3 and TRBJ2-3, with TRBD1 matching over 7 bases. The trim removed 10 bases at V and 2 bases at J, leaving 3 bases unmatched. The CDR3 covers 12 residues. Germline lookup yields CDR1 ENHRY and CDR2 SYGVKD. CDR3 bases: TGTGCCACAGGGGGAGACACAGATACGCAGTATTTT. Translation gives CATGGDTDTQYF.

The chain combines TRBV15 with TRBJ2-3, with 8 bases aligning to TRBD1. CDR3 length equals 15 residues. The ends lost 3 bases at V and 3 bases at J; junction bases unmatched: 5. The germline V gene has CDR1 LNHNV and CDR2 YYDKDF (reference sequence). CDR3 loop: CATSRGTGPTDTQYF. Written as DNA, the CDR3 is TGTGCCACCAGCAGGGGGACAGGACCAACAGATACGCAGTATTTT.

This clone came up a few times. V is TRBV6-2 or TRBV6-3 and J is TRBJ1-5; TRBD1 agrees at 7 bases. Germline lookup yields CDR1 MNHEY and CDR2 SVGEGT. The junction had 5 bases not matched to a gene; V was cut back by 6 bases and J by 0 bases. The CDR3 sequence is 15 residues long. The CDR3 reads CASSRDRVSNQPQHF. The CDR3 bases are TGTGCCAGCAGCCGCGACAGGGTTAGCAATCAGCCCCAGCATTTT.

The V and J genes are TRBV3-1 (or the pseudogene TRBV3-2) and TRBJ1-5, with D unclear. Germline assignment: CDR1 LGHDT and CDR2 YNNKEL (reference sequence). Trimming stripped 1 base from V and 1 base from J, with 5 bases between. This CDR3 is 14 amino acids long. CDR3 sequence: CASSQGVSNQPQHF. The CDR3 DNA is TGTGCCAGCAGCCAAGGTGTGAGCAATCAGCCCCAGCATTTT.

CDR3 bases: TGTGCCAGCAGTTGGGTTTACAATCAGCCCCAGCATTTT. Its protein is CASSWVYNQPQHF. The rearrangement links TRBV27 to TRBJ1-5, with no clear D. CDR1 MNHEY and CDR2 SMNVEV come from the germline V gene (reference sequence). Trimming left V 4 bases short and J 3 bases short, with 7 bases between. The CDR3 extends over 13 amino acids.

In nucleotides, the CDR3 is TGTGCCAGCGGCGGACCCTACACCGGGGAGCTGTTTTTT. This codes for CASGGPYTGELFF. The chain is built from TRBV11-2 and TRBJ2-2, with unresolved D. Germline lookup yields CDR1 SGHAT and CDR2 FQNNGV. The CDR3 runs to 13 residues. V lost 8 bases to trimming and J lost 3 bases, with 10 bases between them. The variable domain in full, with the rest retrieved from reference TRBV11-2 and TRBJ2-2, is EAGVAQSPRYKIIEKRQSVAFWCNPISGHATLYWYQQILGQGPKLLIQFQNNGVVDDSQLPKDRFSAERLKGVDSTLKIQPAKLEDSAVYLCASGGPYTGELFFGEGSRLTVL.

The chain couples TRBV11-2 to TRBJ2-6; possibly TRBD2 for D (5 bases). The germline gives CDR1 SGHAT, CDR2 FQNNGV. This CDR3 region has 16 residues. The V gene lost 6 bases and the J gene lost 0 bases, with 12 bases spanning the gap. CDR3 sequence reads: CASSGGLHSGANVLTF. The CDR3 DNA follows: TGTGCCAGCAGTGGCGGACTCCACTCTGGGGCCAACGTCCTGACTTTC. The full variable domain, its missing parts supplied by reference TRBV11-2 and TRBJ2-6, is EAGVAQSPRYKIIEKRQSVAFWCNPISGHATLYWYQQILGQGPKLLIQFQNNGVVDDSQLPKDRFSAERLKGVDSTLKIQPAKLEDSAVYLCASSGGLHSGANVLTFGAGSRLTVL.

The chain has TRBV25-1 and TRBJ1-3; D may be TRBD1 (5 bases). The CDR3 contains 14 residues. CDR1 is MGHDK, CDR2 SYGVNS, per germline. V lost 2 bases and J lost 7, with 12 bases in between. The CDR3 DNA sequence: TGTGCCAGCAGTGAACCGGGGGTCTTGAACACCATATATTTT. Translating it yields CASSEPGVLNTIYF.

The chain links TRBV11-2 to TRBJ2-3, with 9 bases matching TRBD2. V shed 4 bases, J shed 4 bases, and the junction held 9 bases outside the gene matches. This CDR3 contains 16 residues. CDR1 SGHAT and CDR2 FQNNGV come from the germline V gene. CDR3 region: CASSSIAGAPADTQYF. Written as DNA, the CDR3 is TGTGCCAGCAGCTCTATAGCGGGAGCCCCCGCAGATACGCAGTATTTT.

The CDR3: CASSHSPGTWNTGELFF. Written as DNA, the CDR3 is TGCGCCAGCAGTCACTCTCCCGGGACATGGAACACCGGGGAGCTGTTTTTT. V and J are TRBV23-1 and TRBJ2-2; D perhaps matches TRBD1 (6 bases). TRBV23-1 is given ORF status, its function remaining uncertain. The CDR3 covers 17 residues. Trimming pared 3 bases from V and 1 base from J, leaving 15 bases between.

The genes are TRBV27 and TRBJ2-7; 7 bases map to TRBD2. V dropped 2 bases and J dropped 3; count of bases not matched to a gene: 4. There are 14 residues in the CDR3. The germline V gene encodes CDR1 MNHEY and CDR2 SMNVEV (reference sequence). CDR3 sequence reads: CASSLAGANYEQYF. DNA for the CDR3: TGTGCCAGCAGTTTAGCGGGAGCTAACTACGAGCAGTACTTC.

The chain has TRBV7-3 and TRBJ2-1, with 15 bases aligning to TRBD2. The germline CDR1 and CDR2 sequences are SGHTA and FQGTGA. Trimming removed 5 bases from V and 7 bases from J; junction bases left unmatched: 9. The CDR3 contains 17 residues. The CDR3 loop reads CASSPTGLAGGGNEQFF. CDR3 bases: TGTGCCAGCAGCCCAACGGGACTAGCGGGAGGTGGGAATGAGCAGTTCTTC.